Listed here are 9 T cell receptor beta chains from one sample, sequenced in a study of blood T cell repertoires in COVID-19. Sequenced by immunoSEQ multiplex PCR; TCRdb stores in-frame clones only, minus some. The sample holds 150,000 to 200,000 clones, 82% seen once. Material for sequencing was peripheral blood. The receptors were sampled from a woman in her twenties or thirties with acute or convalescent COVID-19.

The V gene is TRBV20-1, the J gene TRBJ2-3; 8 bases map to TRBD2. Trimming took 3 bases from V and 9 from J; bases not matched to a gene: 14. The CDR3 is made up of 15 amino acids. CDR1 and CDR2 from the germline V gene are DFQATT and SNEGSKA (reference sequence). The CDR3 nucleotides read TGCAGTGCTAGTGGAGCGGGGGCGTCTTGGGGGACGCAGTATTTT. Translated: CSASGAGASWGTQYF.

The CDR3 protein is CSVGARGQDLYTF. The CDR3, as DNA: TGCAGCGTTGGGGCTCGGGGACAGGATCTTTACACCTTC. This sequence joins TRBV29-1 and TRBJ1-2; 8 nucleotides match TRBD1. Germline trimming cut 4 bases from V and 11 bases from J; bases unmatched to any gene: 12. The CDR3 length is 13 residues. Per the germline V gene, CDR1 is SQVTM and CDR2 is ANQGSEA. Complete variable domain (other parts from reference TRBV29-1 and TRBJ1-2): SAVISQKPSRDICQRGTSLTIQCQVDSQVTMMFWYRQQPGQSLTLIATANQGSEATYESGFVIDKFPISRPNLTFSTLTVSNMSPEDSSIYLCSVGARGQDLYTFGSGTRLTVV.

The chain is built from TRBV24-1 and TRBJ2-6, with a tentative D call TRBD2 (7 bases). CDR1 and CDR2 (germline): KGHDR, SFDVKD. Trimming took 6 bases from V and 3 from J, leaving 20 bases between them. CDR3 length equals 18 residues. The CDR3 DNA reads TGTGCCACCAGTTCTACCTACCGGGGGGCAAATGGGGCCAACGTCCTGACTTTC. Its protein is CATSSTYRGANGANVLTF.

This chain links TRBV2 with TRBJ2-3; D not certain. This CDR3 has 8 residues. CDR1 SNHLY and CDR2 FYNNEI come from the germline V gene. Trimming took 9 bases from V and 7 from J, leaving 2 bases between them. CDR3: CASNTQYF. Here the CDR3 DNA reads TGTGCCAGTAATACGCAGTATTTT.

The V call is TRBV9, the J call TRBJ1-2, with 7 bases identical to TRBD1. The germline V gene has CDR1 SGDLS and CDR2 YYNGEE. CDR3 length: 16 amino acids. Unmatched junction bases numbered 13, after V lost 6 bases and J lost 2 bases. CDR3 sequence (DNA): TGTGCCAGCACCGTGGGGACAGCCCTTCCCAACTATGGCTACACCTTC. Its translation is CASTVGTALPNYGYTF.

In its sample, this clone was seen once. The rearrangement uses TRBV5-1 and TRBJ2-5; the D is unclear. Germline V CDR1 and CDR2: SGHRS, YFSETQ. The CDR3 runs 14 residues. The V and J ends lost 0 bases and 2 bases respectively, with 8 bases between them. The CDR3 DNA is TGCGCCAGCAGCTTGGGGCAGATACAAGAGACCCAGTACTTC. Its protein is CASSLGQIQETQYF.

The chain is built from TRBV7-9 and TRBJ2-1; TRBD2 matches at 9 bases. The CDR3 totals 15 residues. Losses at the gene ends were 2 bases for V and 3 bases for J; bases not matched to a gene: 2. Germline CDR1 and CDR2: SEHNR and FQNEAQ (reference sequence). The CDR3 spells CASSLLSGGYNEQFF. In nucleotides, the CDR3 is TGTGCCAGCAGCTTACTTAGCGGGGGCTACAATGAGCAGTTCTTC.

The chain recombines TRBV19 with TRBJ1-5; 8 nucleotides align to TRBD1. V gave up 9 bases and J gave up 3 bases; unmatched junction bases: 7. Germline loops: CDR1 LNHDA, CDR2 SQIVND (reference sequence). This CDR3 is built from 14 residues. CDR3 protein: CARGAGQDNQPQHF. The CDR3 DNA follows: TGTGCCAGGGGGGCGGGACAGGACAATCAGCCCCAGCATTTT.

This clone has just one count. The rearrangement links TRBV9 to TRBJ2-2; the D is unclear. The CDR3 covers 14 residues. Per germline, CDR1 SGDLS and CDR2 YYNGEE. The V end lost 0 bases, the J end lost 5 bases, and 8 bases lay between the germline ends. The CDR3 coding sequence is TGTGCCAGCAGCGTAGTTACGGAGACCGGGGAGCTGTTTTTT. Protein: CASSVVTETGELFF.